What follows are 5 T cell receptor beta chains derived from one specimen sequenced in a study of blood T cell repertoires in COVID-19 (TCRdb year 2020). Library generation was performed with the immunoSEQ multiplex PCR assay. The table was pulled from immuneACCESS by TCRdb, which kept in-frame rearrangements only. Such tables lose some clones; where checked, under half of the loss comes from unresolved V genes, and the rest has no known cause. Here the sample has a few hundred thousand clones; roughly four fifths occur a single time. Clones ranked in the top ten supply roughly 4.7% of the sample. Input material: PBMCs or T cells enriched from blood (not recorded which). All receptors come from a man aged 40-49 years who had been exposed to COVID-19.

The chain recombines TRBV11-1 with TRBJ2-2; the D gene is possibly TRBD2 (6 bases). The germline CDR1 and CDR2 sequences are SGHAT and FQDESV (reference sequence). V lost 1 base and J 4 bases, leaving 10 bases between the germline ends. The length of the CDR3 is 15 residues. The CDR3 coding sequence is TGTGCCAGCAGCTTAGGCTGGCGGGGCACCGGGGAGCTGTTTTTT. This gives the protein CASSLGWRGTGELFF.

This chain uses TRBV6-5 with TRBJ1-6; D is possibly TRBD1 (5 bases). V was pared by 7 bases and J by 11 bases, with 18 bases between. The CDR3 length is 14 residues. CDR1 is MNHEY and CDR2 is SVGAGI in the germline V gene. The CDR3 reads CASNSGTHSTPLHF. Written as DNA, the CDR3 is TGTGCCAGCAATTCCGGGACTCATTCCACACCCCTCCACTTT.

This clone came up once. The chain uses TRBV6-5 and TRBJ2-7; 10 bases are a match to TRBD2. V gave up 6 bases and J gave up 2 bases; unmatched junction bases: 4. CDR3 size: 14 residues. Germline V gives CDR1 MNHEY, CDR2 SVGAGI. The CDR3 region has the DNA TGTGCCAGCAGCCTAGCGGGAGAGGCCTACGAGCAGTACTTC. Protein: CASSLAGEAYEQYF.

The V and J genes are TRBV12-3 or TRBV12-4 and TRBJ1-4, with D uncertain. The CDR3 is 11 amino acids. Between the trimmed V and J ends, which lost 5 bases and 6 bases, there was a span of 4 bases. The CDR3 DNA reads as TGTGCCAGCAGTCACTATGAAAAACTGTTTTTT. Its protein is CASSHYEKLFF.

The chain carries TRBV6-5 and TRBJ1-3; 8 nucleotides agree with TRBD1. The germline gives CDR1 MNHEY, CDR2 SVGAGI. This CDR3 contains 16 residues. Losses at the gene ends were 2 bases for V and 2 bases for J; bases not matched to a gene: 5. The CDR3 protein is CASSYPRTGTGNTIYF. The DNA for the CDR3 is TGTGCCAGCAGTTACCCGCGGACAGGGACTGGAAACACCATATATTTT.